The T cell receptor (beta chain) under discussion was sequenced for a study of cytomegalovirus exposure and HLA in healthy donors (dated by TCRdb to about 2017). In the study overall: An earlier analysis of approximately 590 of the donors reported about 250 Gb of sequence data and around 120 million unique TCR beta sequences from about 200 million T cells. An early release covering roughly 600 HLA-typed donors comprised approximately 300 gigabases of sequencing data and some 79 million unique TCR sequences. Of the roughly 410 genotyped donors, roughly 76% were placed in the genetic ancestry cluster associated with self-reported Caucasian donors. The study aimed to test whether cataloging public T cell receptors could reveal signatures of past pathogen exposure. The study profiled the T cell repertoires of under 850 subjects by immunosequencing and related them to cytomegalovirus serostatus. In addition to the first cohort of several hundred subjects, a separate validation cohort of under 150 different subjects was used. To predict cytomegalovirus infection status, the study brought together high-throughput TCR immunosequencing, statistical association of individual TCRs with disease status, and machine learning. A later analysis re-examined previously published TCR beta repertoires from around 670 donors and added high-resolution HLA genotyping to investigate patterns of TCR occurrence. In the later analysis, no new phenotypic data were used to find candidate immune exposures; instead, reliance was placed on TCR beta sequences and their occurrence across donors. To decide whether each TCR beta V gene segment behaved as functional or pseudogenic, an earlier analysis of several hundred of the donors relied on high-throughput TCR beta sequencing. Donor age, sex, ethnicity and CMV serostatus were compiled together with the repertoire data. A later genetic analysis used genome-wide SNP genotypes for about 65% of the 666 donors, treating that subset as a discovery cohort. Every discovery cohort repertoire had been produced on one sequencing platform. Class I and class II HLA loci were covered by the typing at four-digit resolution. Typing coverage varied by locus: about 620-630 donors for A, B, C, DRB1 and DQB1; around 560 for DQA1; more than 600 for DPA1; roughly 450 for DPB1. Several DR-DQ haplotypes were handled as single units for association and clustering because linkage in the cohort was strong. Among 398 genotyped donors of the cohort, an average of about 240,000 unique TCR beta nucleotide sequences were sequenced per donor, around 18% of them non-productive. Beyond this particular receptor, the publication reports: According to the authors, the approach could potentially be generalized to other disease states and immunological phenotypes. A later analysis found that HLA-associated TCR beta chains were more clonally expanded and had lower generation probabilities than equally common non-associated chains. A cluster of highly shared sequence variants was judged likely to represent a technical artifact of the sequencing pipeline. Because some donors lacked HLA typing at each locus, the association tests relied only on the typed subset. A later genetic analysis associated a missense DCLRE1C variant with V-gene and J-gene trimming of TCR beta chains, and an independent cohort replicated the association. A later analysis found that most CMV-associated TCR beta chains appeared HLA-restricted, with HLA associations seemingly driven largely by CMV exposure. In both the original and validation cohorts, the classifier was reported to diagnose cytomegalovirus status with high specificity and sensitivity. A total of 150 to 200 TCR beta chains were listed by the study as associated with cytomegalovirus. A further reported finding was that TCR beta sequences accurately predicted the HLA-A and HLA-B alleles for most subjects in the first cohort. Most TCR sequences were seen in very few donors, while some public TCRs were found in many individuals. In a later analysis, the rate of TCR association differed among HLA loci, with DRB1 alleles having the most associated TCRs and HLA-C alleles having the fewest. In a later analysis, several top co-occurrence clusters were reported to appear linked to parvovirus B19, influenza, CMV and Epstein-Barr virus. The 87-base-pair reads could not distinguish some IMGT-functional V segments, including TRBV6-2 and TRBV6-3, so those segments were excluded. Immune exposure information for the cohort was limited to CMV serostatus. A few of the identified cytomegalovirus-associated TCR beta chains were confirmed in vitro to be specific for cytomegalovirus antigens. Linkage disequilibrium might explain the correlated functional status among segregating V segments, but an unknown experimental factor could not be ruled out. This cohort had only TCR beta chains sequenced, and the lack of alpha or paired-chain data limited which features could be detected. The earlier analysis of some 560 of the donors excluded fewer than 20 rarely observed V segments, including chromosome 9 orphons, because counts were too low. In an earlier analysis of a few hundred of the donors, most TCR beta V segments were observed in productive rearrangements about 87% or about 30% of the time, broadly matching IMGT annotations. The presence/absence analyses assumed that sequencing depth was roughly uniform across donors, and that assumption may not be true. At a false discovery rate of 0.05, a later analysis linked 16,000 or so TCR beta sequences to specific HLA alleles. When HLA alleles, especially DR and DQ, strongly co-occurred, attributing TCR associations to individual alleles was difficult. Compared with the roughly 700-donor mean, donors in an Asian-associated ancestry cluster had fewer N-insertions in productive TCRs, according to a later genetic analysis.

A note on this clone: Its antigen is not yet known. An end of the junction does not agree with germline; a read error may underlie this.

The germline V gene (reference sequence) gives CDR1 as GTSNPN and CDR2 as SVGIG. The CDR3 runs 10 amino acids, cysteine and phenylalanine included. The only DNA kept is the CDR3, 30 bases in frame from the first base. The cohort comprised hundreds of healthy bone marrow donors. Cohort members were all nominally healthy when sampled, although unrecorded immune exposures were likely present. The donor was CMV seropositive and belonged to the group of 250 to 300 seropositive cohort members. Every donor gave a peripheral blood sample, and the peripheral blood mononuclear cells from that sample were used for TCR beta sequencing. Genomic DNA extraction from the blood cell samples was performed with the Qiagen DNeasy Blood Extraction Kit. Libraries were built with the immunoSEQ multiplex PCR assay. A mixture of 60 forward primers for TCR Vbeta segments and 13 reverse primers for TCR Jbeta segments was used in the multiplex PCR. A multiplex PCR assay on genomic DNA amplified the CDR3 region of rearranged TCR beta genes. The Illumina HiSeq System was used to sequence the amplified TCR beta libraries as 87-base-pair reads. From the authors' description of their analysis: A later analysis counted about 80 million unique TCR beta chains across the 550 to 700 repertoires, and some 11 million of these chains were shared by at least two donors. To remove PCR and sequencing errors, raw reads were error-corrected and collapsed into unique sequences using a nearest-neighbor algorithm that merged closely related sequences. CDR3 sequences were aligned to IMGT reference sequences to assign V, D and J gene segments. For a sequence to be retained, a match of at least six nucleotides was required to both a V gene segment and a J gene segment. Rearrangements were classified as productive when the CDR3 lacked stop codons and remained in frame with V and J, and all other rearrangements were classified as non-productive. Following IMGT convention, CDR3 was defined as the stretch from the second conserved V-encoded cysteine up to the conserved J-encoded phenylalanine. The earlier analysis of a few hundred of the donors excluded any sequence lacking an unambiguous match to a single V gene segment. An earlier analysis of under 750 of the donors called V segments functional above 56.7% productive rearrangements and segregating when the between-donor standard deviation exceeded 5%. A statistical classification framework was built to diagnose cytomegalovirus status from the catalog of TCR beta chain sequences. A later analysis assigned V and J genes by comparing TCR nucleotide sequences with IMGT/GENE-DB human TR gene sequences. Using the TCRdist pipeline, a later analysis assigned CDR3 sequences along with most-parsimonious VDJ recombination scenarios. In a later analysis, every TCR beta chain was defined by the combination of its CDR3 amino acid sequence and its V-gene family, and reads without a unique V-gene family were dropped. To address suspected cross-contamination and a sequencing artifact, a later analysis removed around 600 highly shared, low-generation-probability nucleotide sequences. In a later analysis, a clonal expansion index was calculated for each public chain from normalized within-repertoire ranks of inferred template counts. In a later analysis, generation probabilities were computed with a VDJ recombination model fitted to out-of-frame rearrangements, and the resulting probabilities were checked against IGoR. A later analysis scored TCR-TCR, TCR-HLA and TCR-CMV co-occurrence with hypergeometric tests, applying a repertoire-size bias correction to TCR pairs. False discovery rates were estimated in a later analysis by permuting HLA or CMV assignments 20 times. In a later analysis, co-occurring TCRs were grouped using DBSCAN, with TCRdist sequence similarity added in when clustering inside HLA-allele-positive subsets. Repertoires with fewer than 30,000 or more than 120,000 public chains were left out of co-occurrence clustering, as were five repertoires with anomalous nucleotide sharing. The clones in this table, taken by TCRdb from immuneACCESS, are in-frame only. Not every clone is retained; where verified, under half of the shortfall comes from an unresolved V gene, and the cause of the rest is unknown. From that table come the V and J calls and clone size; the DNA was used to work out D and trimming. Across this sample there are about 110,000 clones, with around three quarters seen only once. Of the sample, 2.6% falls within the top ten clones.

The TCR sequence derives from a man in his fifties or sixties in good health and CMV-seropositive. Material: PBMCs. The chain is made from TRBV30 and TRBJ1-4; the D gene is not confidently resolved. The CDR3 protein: CAWSPTETVF. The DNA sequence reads TGTGCCTGGAGTCCGACTGAAACTGTTTTT.